This T cell receptor beta chain is drawn from a study of Ad26.COV2.S vaccination and SARS-CoV-2 variants. This clone turned up a few times. V was clipped by 5 bases and J by 6 bases; unmatched bases: 9. Looked up from germline, CDR1 is SNHLY and CDR2 is FYNNEI. This CDR3 has 15 amino acids. Sequenced by immunoSEQ multiplex PCR; TCRdb stores in-frame clones only, minus some. The table records under 95,000 clones, 82% of them present only once. The receptor's source is a human donor who had recovered from COVID-19. The input for sequencing was peripheral blood, taken after recovery from COVID-19. The chain couples TRBV2 to TRBJ1-1, with TRBD1 identical over 10 bases. For the CDR3, the DNA is TGTGCCAGCAGTCCTCCGGGACAGGGGACTGCTGAAGCTTTCTTT. Translation: CASSPPGQGTAEAFF.